What follows are 20 T cell receptor beta chains derived from one specimen sequenced in a study of PD-1 blockade in classical Hodgkin lymphoma. Every patient experienced relapse after autologous stem cell transplantation, and brentuximab vedotin exposure varied. The assay was immunoSEQ multiplex PCR, and TCRdb's table has in-frame clones only and misses some. The data show around 30,000 clones, around four fifths seen once. The sample consisted of peripheral blood mononuclear cells (PBMCs), taken at baseline. These receptors came from a human donor with classical Hodgkin lymphoma.

V is TRBV18 and J is TRBJ1-1; the D gene is possibly TRBD1 (6 bases). V lost 2 bases and J lost 4, with 11 bases in between. The CDR3 is 14 residues long. CDR1 is KGHSH, CDR2 LQKENI, per germline. This CDR3 reads CASSPTPGATEAFF. In nucleotides, the CDR3 is TGTGCCAGCTCACCAACTCCGGGGGCCACTGAAGCTTTCTTT.

The V and J genes are TRBV4-2 and TRBJ2-2; D is ambiguous. Per germline, CDR1 LGHNA and CDR2 YNFKEQ. CDR3 length equals 14 residues. Trimming left V 0 bases short and J 5 bases short, with 7 bases between. The CDR3 DNA is TGTGCCAGCAGCCAAGAAATGGGAACCGGGGAGCTGTTTTTT. Translated: CASSQEMGTGELFF.

This chain connects TRBV9 to TRBJ2-7; 8 bases are shared with TRBD1. V was pared by 0 bases and J by 2 bases, with 4 bases of the junction left unmatched. This CDR3 comprises 15 residues. The germline gives CDR1 SGDLS, CDR2 YYNGEE. The CDR3 reads CASSVEGQAPYEQYF. The CDR3 coding sequence is TGTGCCAGCAGCGTAGAGGGACAGGCTCCCTACGAGCAGTACTTC.

V usage is TRBV5-8 and J usage is TRBJ1-1; 11 bases fit TRBD1. Germline values: CDR1 SGHTS, CDR2 YDEGEE. J lost 4 bases, V lost 4 bases, and 6 bases had no gene match. The CDR3 loop spans 15 amino acids. The CDR3 sequence is CASSLIGTGGTEAFF. CDR3 DNA: TGTGCCAGCAGCCTAATCGGGACAGGGGGCACTGAAGCTTTCTTT.

The sample holds one count of this clone. The chain has TRBV28 and TRBJ1-6; 7 bases line up with TRBD1. This CDR3 region has 14 residues. The V segment lost 8 bases and the J segment 8 bases; nucleotides outside the gene matches: 9. Looked up from germline, CDR1 is MDHEN and CDR2 is SYDVKM. The CDR3 bases are TGTGCCAGCGACCCAGGGGGGAACGATTCACCCCTCCACTTT. This sequence encodes CASDPGGNDSPLHF. Based on the CDR3 plus reference TRBV28 and TRBJ1-6, the full variable domain is DVKVTQSSRYLVKRTGEKVFLECVQDMDHENMFWYRQDPGLGLRLIYFSYDVKMKEKGDIPEGYSVSREKKERFSLILESASTNQTSMYLCASDPGGNDSPLHFGNGTRLTVT.

The CDR3 DNA reads as TGTGCCAGCTCACCCAGCAGGGCAGGGGATCAGCCCCAGCATTTT. The encoded protein is CASSPSRAGDQPQHF. The chain couples TRBV18 to TRBJ1-5; possibly TRBD1 for D (6 bases). The germline V gene has CDR1 KGHSH and CDR2 LQKENI. The CDR3 is made up of 15 amino acids. The ends were cut back, 3 bases at V and 5 bases at J, with 14 bases in the middle. The entire variable domain, with the rest obtained from reference TRBV18 and TRBJ1-5, is as follows: NAGVMQNPRHLVRRRGQEARLRCSPMKGHSHVYWYRQLPEEGLKFMVYLQKENIIDESGMPKERFSAEFPKEGPSILRIQQVVRGDSAAYFCASSPSRAGDQPQHFGDGTRLSIL.

The genes are TRBV2 and TRBJ2-7; D not certain. The ends were cut back, 5 bases at V and 6 bases at J, with 11 bases in the middle. Germline V CDR1 and CDR2: SNHLY, FYNNEI. This CDR3 is built from 12 residues. CDR3 sequence reads: CASSPRVAEQYF. For the CDR3, the DNA is TGTGCCAGCAGTCCAAGGGTGGCCGAGCAGTACTTC.

In its sample, this clone was seen once. The genes are TRBV6-5 and TRBJ1-5; D is ambiguous. The CDR3 is made up of 13 amino acids. With 6 bases removed from V and 3 bases from J, the gap between germline ends came to 9 bases. Germline V gene data show CDR1 as MNHEY and CDR2 as SVGAGI. The CDR3: CASSRWVNQPQHF. The CDR3 DNA is TGTGCCAGCAGCCGGTGGGTCAATCAGCCCCAGCATTTT.

This chain connects TRBV19 to TRBJ1-1, with a weak D call TRBD1 (6 bases). The CDR3 contains 14 residues. Germline loops: CDR1 LNHDA, CDR2 SQIVND (reference sequence). V lost 1 base, J lost 5 bases, and 11 bases lay in between. CDR3 in DNA: TGTGCCAGTAGTATAGCCGCGAGGGGGACTGAAGCTTTCTTT. Encoded protein: CASSIAARGTEAFF.

The chain uses TRBV7-9 and TRBJ2-5, with 9 bases fitting TRBD1. CDR1 is SEHNR and CDR2 is FQNEAQ in the germline V gene (reference sequence). The CDR3 is made up of 15 amino acids. The V segment lost 1 base and the J segment 4 bases; nucleotides outside the gene matches: 4. CDR3 in DNA: TGTGCCAGCAGCTTAGGGGACAGGGCCGGAGAGACCCAGTACTTC. The encoded protein is CASSLGDRAGETQYF.

The V call is TRBV6-6, the J call TRBJ2-1, with TRBD1 identical over 7 bases. In germline, CDR1 is MNHNY, CDR2 SVGAGI (reference sequence). CDR3 length: 15 amino acids. Unmatched junction bases numbered 9, after V lost 5 bases and J lost 5 bases. The CDR3 spells CASSKTGTANNEQFF. CDR3 bases: TGTGCCAGCAGTAAAACCGGGACAGCTAACAATGAGCAGTTCTTC.

The V and J genes are TRBV2 and TRBJ1-5; TRBD1 might be the D (6 bases). Germline V lookup: CDR1 SNHLY, CDR2 FYNNEI. V dropped 5 bases and J dropped 6 bases, with 14 bases sitting between them. The CDR3 covers 14 residues. CDR3 region: CASSNGGTGQPQHF. Here the CDR3 DNA reads TGTGCCAGCAGTAACGGGGGCACCGGTCAGCCCCAGCATTTT. The full variable domain, with the rest looked up from reference TRBV2 and TRBJ1-5, is EPEVTQTPSHQVTQMGQEVILRCVPISNHLYFYWYRQILGQKVEFLVSFYNNEISEKSEIFDDQFSVERPDGSNFTLKIRSTKLEDSAMYFCASSNGGTGQPQHFGDGTRLSIL.

The rearrangement joins TRBV7-2 to TRBJ2-5, with TRBD1 identical over 12 bases. This CDR3 is 12 amino acids long. The J segment lost 13 bases and the V segment lost 5 bases, leaving 5 bases of the junction unmatched. CDR1 is SGHTA, CDR2 FQGNSA, per germline. CDR3 nucleotides: TGTGCCAGCAGCCGGGACAGGGGGCTTTCGTACTTC. It yields the protein CASSRDRGLSYF.

Here the CDR3 DNA reads TGTGCCAGCAGCAAGGGGGGGTCCGAACAGCCCCAGCATTTT. Encoded protein: CASSKGGSEQPQHF. The chain has TRBV7-2 and TRBJ1-5; the D gene is possibly TRBD1 (6 bases). V lost 5 bases and J lost 7, with 15 bases in between. Germline V gene sequence: CDR1 SGHTA, CDR2 FQGNSA. This CDR3 spans 14 amino acids.

The chain recombines TRBV9 with TRBJ1-2; D ambiguous. There are 14 residues in the CDR3. Germline loops: CDR1 SGDLS, CDR2 YYNGEE. The V end was cut by 4 bases, the J end by 4 bases, with 14 bases between. The CDR3 here is CASSPTGRAYGYTF. The DNA of the CDR3 is TGTGCCAGCAGCCCCACGGGGAGGGCCTATGGCTACACCTTC.

Details on this clone: The junction and the germline gene differ at one end; a read error may be behind it. The gene calls are TRBV4-3 and TRBJ1-1, with D hard to call. Germline loops: CDR1 LGHNA, CDR2 YSLEER. This CDR3 spans 15 amino acids. CDR3 protein: CASSQVVGRNTEAFF. CDR3 nucleotide sequence: TGCGCCAGCAGTCAAGTCGTTGGGAGGAACACTGAAGCTTTCTTT.

Notes on this clone: One end of the junction fails to match germline, which may point to a read error. This chain links TRBV18 with TRBJ2-5; TRBD2 is a possible D gene (5 bases). Germline V gives CDR1 KGHSH, CDR2 LQKENI. The CDR3 runs 15 residues. Here the CDR3 DNA reads TGTGCCAGCTCATCACCGGGGTCTTGGGAAGAGACCCAGTACTTC. Its translation: CASSSPGSWEETQYF.

This clone was counted once. The chain has TRBV5-1 and TRBJ2-1, with 7 bases that match TRBD1. Losses at the gene ends were 1 base for V and 4 bases for J; bases not matched to a gene: 2. This CDR3 has 14 amino acids. Germline CDR1 SGHRS, CDR2 YFSETQ. The CDR3, as DNA: TGCGCCAGCAGCTTGACAGGGGAGTACAATGAGCAGTTCTTC. Translating gives CASSLTGEYNEQFF.

This chain's CDR3 is CASNNYQGTGTQYF. The CDR3 bases are TGTGCCAGCAACAACTATCAGGGTACCGGGACCCAGTACTTC. The rearrangement uses TRBV28 and TRBJ2-5, with D perhaps matching TRBD1 (5 bases). CDR3 length equals 14 residues. Germline lookup yields CDR1 MDHEN and CDR2 SYDVKM. The V and J ends lost 7 bases and 7 bases respectively, with 19 bases between them.

The genes are TRBV27 and TRBJ1-2; maybe TRBD1 (5 bases). This CDR3 spans 13 amino acids. Trimming removed 5 bases at V and 3 bases at J, with 10 bases between. Germline V gene data show CDR1 as MNHEY and CDR2 as SMNVEV (reference sequence). The chain's CDR3 is CASSRGRYYGYTF. The CDR3 nucleotides are TGTGCCAGCAGTCGGGGGAGATACTATGGCTACACCTTC.